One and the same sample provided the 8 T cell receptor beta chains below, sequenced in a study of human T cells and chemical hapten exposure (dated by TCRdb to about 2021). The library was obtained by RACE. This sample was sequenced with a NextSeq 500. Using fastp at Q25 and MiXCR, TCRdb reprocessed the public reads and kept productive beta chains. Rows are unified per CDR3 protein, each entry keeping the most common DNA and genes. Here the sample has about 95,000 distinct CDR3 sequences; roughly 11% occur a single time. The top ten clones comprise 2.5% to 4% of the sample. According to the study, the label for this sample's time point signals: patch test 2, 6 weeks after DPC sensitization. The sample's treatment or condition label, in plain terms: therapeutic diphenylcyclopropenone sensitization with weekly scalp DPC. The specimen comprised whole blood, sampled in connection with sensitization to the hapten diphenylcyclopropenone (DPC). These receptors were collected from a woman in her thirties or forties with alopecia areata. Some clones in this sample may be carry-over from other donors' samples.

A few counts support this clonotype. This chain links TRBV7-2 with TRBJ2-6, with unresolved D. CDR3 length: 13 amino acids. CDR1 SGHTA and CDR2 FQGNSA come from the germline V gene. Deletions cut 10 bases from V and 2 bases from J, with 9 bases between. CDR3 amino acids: CANLEPGANVLTF. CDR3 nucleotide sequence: TGTGCCAACCTAGAACCTGGGGCCAACGTCCTGACTTTC.

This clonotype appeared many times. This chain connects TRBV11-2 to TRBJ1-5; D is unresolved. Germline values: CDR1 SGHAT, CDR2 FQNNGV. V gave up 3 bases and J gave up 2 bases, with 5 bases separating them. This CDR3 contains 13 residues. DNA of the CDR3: TGTGCCAGCAGCTTTGGAGGCAATCAGCCCCAGCATTTT. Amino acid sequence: CASSFGGNQPQHF.

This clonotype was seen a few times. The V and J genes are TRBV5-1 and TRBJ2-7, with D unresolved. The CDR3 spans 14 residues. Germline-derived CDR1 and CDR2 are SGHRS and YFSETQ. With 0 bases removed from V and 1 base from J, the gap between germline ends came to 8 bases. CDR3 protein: CASSLESLSYEQYF. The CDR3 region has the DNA TGCGCCAGCAGCTTGGAAAGTCTTTCCTACGAGCAGTACTTC.

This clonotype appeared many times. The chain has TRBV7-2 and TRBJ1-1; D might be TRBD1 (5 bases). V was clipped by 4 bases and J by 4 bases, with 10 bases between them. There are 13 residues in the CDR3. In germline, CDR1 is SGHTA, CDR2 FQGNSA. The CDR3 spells CASSSQGGTEAFF. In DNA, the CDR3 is TGTGCCAGCAGCTCTCAGGGTGGCACTGAAGCTTTCTTT.

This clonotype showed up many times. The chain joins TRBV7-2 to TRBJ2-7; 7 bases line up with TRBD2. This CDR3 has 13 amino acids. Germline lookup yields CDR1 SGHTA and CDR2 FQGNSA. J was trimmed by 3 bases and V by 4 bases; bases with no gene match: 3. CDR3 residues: CASSSGLVYEQYF. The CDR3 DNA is TGTGCCAGCAGCTCCGGACTAGTCTACGAGCAGTACTTC.

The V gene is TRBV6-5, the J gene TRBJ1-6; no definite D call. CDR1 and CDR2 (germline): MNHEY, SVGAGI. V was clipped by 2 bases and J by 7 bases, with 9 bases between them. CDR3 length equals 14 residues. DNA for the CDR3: TGTGCCAGCAGTTACCTGCTCGTCAATTCACCCCTCCACTTT. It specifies CASSYLLVNSPLHF.

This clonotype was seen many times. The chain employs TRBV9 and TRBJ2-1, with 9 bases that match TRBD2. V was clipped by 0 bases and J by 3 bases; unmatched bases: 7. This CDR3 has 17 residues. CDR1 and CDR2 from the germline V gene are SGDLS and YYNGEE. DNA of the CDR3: TGTGCCAGCAGCGTAGGGGAGTCTAGCGGGGACTACAATGAGCAGTTCTTC. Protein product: CASSVGESSGDYNEQFF.

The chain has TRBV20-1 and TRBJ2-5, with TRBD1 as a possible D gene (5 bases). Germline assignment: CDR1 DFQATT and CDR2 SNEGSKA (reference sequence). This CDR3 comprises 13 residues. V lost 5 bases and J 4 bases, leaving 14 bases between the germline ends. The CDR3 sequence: CSAPTGTGETQYF. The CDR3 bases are TGCAGTGCTCCCACAGGTACTGGAGAGACCCAGTACTTC.